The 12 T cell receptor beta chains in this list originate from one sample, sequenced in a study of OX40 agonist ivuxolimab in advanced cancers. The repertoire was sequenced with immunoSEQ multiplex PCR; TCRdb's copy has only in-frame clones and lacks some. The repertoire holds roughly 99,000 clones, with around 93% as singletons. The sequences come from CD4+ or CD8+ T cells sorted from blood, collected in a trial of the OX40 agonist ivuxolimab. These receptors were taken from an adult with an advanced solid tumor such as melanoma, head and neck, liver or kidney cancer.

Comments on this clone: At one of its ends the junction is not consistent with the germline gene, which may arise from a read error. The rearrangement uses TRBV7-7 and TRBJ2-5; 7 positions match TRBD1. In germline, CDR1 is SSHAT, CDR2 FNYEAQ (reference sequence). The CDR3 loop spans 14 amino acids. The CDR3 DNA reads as TGTGCTAGCAGCCGCGACAGGGTGCAAGAGACCCAGTACTTC. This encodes CASSRDRVQETQYF.

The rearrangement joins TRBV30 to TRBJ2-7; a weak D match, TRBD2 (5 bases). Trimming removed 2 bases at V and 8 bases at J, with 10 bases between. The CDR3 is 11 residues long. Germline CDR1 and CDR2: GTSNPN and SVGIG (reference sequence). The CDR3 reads CAWSPSGKQYF. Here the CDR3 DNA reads TGTGCCTGGAGTCCCTCGGGGAAGCAGTACTTC. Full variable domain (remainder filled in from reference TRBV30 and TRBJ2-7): SQTIHQWPATLVQPVGSPLSLECTVEGTSNPNLYWYRQAAGRGLQLLFYSVGIGQISSEVPQNLSASRPQDRQFILSSKKLLLSDSGFYLCAWSPSGKQYFGPGTRLTVT.

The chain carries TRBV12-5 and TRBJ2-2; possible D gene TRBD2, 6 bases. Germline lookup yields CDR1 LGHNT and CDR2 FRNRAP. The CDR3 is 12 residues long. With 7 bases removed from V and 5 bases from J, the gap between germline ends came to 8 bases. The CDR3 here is CASVRETGELFF. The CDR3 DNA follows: TGTGCTAGTGTCCGGGAGACCGGGGAGCTGTTTTTT.

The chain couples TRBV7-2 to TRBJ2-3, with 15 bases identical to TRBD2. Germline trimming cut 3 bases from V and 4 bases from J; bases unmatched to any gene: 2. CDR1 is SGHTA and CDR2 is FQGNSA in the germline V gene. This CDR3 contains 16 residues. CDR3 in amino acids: CASSLGLAGGADTQYF. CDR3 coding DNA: TGTGCCAGCAGCTTGGGACTAGCGGGAGGCGCAGATACGCAGTATTTT. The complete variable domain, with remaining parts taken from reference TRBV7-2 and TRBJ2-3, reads GAGVSQSPSNKVTEKGKDVELRCDPISGHTALYWYRQSLGQGLEFLIYFQGNSAPDKSGLPSDRFSAERTGGSVSTLTIQRTQQEDSAVYLCASSLGLAGGADTQYFGPGTRLTVL.

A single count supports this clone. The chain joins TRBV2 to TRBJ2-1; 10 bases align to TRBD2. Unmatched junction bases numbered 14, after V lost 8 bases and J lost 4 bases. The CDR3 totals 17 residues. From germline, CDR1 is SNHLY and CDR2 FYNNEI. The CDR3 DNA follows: TGTGCCAGCGACTACGGGACTAGCGCCCCCCCTTACAATGAGCAGTTCTTC. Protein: CASDYGTSAPPYNEQFF. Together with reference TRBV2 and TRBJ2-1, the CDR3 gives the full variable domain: EPEVTQTPSHQVTQMGQEVILRCVPISNHLYFYWYRQILGQKVEFLVSFYNNEISEKSEIFDDQFSVERPDGSNFTLKIRSTKLEDSAMYFCASDYGTSAPPYNEQFFGPGTRLTVL.

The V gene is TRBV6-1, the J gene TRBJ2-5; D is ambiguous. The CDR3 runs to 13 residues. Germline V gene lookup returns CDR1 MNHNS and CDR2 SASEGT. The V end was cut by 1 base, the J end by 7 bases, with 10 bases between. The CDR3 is CASSEGSVSTQYF. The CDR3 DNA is TGTGCCAGCAGTGAAGGGTCAGTTTCGACCCAGTACTTC.

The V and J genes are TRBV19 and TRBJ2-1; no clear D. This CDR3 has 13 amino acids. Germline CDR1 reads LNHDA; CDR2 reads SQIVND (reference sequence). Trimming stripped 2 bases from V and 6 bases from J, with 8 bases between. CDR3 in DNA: TGTGCCAGTAGTATAAACCCAAGCAATGAGCAGTTCTTC. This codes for CASSINPSNEQFF.

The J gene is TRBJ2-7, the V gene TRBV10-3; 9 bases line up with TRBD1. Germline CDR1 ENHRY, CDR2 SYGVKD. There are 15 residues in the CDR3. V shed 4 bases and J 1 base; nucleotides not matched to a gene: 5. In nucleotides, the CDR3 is TGTGCCATCAGTGCAGTACAGGGGGCTTCCTACGAGCAGTACTTC. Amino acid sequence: CAISAVQGASYEQYF.

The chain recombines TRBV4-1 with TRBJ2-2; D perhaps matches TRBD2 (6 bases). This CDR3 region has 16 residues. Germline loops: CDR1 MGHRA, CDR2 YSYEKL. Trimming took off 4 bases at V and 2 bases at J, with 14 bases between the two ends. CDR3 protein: CASSRPGGPNTGELFF. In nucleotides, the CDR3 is TGCGCCAGCAGCCGCCCAGGAGGGCCCAACACCGGGGAGCTGTTTTTT.

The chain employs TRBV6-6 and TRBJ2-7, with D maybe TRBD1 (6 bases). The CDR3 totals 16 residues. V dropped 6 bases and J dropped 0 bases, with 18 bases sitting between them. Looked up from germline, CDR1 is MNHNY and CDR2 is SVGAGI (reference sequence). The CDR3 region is CASSRPQGSYSYEQYF. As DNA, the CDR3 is TGTGCCAGCAGCCGCCCTCAGGGGTCTTACTCCTACGAGCAGTACTTC.

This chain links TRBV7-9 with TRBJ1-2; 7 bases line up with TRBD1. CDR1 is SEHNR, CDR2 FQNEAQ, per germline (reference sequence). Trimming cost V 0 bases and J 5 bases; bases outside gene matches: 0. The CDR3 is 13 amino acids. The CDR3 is CASSLATGYGYTF. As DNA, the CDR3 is TGTGCCAGCAGCTTAGCGACAGGGTATGGCTACACCTTC.

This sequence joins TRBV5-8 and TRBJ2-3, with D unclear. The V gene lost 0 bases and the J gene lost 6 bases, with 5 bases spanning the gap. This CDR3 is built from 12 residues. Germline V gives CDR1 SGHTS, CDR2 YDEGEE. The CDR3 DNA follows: TGTGCCAGCAGCTTGGTCTTCGATACGCAGTATTTT. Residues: CASSLVFDTQYF.